The present entry profiles one T cell receptor (beta chain) with its context. This specimen belongs to a study of shared clonotypes between healthy human individuals. Overall study context: Donor composition was a couple of women and three men, aged 18 to 49.

Both subsets, CD45RA+ naive and CD45RA-negative memory, were split from the CD4+ cells. Each sorted subset replicate got 200 ng genomic DNA, around 29,000 genomes. Original processing notes: ImmunoSEQ output lacked quality scores and full-length reads, limiting matched filtering. Profiled with immunoSEQ multiplex PCR; TCRdb holds only in-frame clones, not every one. From that table come the V and J calls and clone size; the DNA was used to work out D and trimming. The profile shows 1.4 million to 1.5 million clones, roughly 96% of them singletons. The source is a man aged 25 to 40 in good health. Sequenced: naive CD4+ T cells sorted from blood. Subset meaning: CD45RA+ positively selected.

Here the CDR3 reads CAWINRGFTGELFF. Here the CDR3 DNA reads TGTGCCTGGATTAACAGGGGTTTCACCGGGGAGCTGTTTTTT. The gene calls are TRBV30 and TRBJ2-2; 7 bases line up with TRBD1. With V trimmed by 4 bases and J by 4 bases, 6 bases remained unmatched. Germline lookup yields CDR1 GTSNPN and CDR2 SVGIG (reference sequence). This CDR3 has 14 residues.